The 6 T cell receptor beta chains below come from one sample, sequenced in a study of blood T cell repertoires in COVID-19. Produced via immunoSEQ multiplex PCR; TCRdb's table is partial and in-frame only. In the table there are some 110,000 clones, approximately 80% of which are singletons. The sequencing sample was made of peripheral blood. These TCRs come from a woman in her sixties or seventies with acute or convalescent COVID-19.

This clone was seen a single time. V and J are TRBV20-1 and TRBJ2-1, with D possibly being TRBD2 (6 bases). Trimming shortened V by 3 bases and J by 9 bases, and 12 bases separated the two germline ends. Germline assignment: CDR1 DFQATT and CDR2 SNEGSKA (reference sequence). This CDR3 comprises 12 residues. The CDR3 nucleotides are TGCAGTGCTAGTTGGGAGGTCGGTGAGCAGTTCTTC. Amino acid sequence: CSASWEVGEQFF.

This rearrangement joins TRBV19 to TRBJ2-7, with TRBD2 identical over 10 bases. After removal of 4 bases from V and 0 bases from J, the junction contained 3 bases not matched to a gene. The CDR3 length is 15 residues. CDR1 and CDR2 from the germline V gene are LNHDA and SQIVND (reference sequence). The CDR3 is CASSKSGGASYEQYF. The CDR3 nucleotides are TGTGCCAGTAGTAAGAGCGGGGGGGCCTCCTACGAGCAGTACTTC.

The rearrangement joins TRBV5-4 to TRBJ1-1, with a weak D call TRBD1 (5 bases). V was clipped by 4 bases and J by 1 base, with 14 bases between them. Germline CDR1 and CDR2: SGHNT and YYREEE (reference sequence). The length of the CDR3 is 15 residues. The CDR3 DNA follows: TGTGCCAGCAGCCGGATGGGGCAGCAGAACACTGAAGCTTTCTTT. Translated, it gives CASSRMGQQNTEAFF.

The chain's CDR3 is CASSIPDQPQHF. In nucleotides, the CDR3 is TGTGCCAGTAGTATCCCAGATCAGCCCCAGCATTTT. The chain links TRBV19 to TRBJ1-5; no firm D call. Germline values: CDR1 LNHDA, CDR2 SQIVND (reference sequence). The ends were cut back, 3 bases at V and 5 bases at J, with 5 bases in the middle. The CDR3 totals 12 residues.

The chain has TRBV5-4 and TRBJ2-1, with TRBD2 identical over 7 bases. Germline CDR1 SGHNT, CDR2 YYREEE (reference sequence). Trimming took 4 bases from V and 9 from J; bases not matched to a gene: 4. This CDR3 comprises 12 residues. The CDR3 here is CASSGGGGEQFF. The CDR3 DNA follows: TGTGCCAGCAGCGGCGGCGGGGGTGAGCAGTTCTTC.

The chain has TRBV12-3 or TRBV12-4 and TRBJ2-5; D unclear. This CDR3 is 13 amino acids long. Trimming shortened V by 5 bases and J by 0 bases, and 7 bases separated the two germline ends. The CDR3 region is CASSNFDQETQYF. CDR3 nucleotides: TGTGCCAGCAGTAATTTCGACCAAGAGACCCAGTACTTC.